Detailed here is one TCR beta chain. Its specificity is not known. These data are taken from a study of shared clonotypes between healthy human individuals. Study-level findings and limits: In general, naive subsets displayed greater estimated richness than memory subsets did. Donor scarcity curtailed the genetic and exposure-history diversity represented herein.

Using immunoSEQ multiplex PCR, the repertoire was profiled, and TCRdb retains in-frame clones only, with some absent. The table has millions of clones, around nine tenths seen once; the top ten hold 0.14%. V dropped 4 bases and J dropped 6 bases, with 34 bases sitting between them. Germline CDR1 is LGHNA and CDR2 is YSLEER. This CDR3 spans 22 amino acids. The sample comprised naive CD4+ T cells sorted from blood. Subset specified: CD45RA+ positively selected. The J gene is TRBJ1-6, the V gene TRBV4-3; possibly TRBD1 for D (5 bases). This TCR was sampled from a man aged 18 to 35 in good health. CDR3 in amino acids: CASSRKALRDRSSSGGNSPLHF. Here the CDR3 DNA reads TGCGCCAGCAGCCGAAAGGCTTTGAGGGACCGATCGTCCTCGGGGGGTAATTCACCCCTCCACTTT.